This T cell receptor (beta chain) comes out of a study of human T cells and chemical hapten exposure. The germline CDR1 and CDR2 sequences are SGHRS and YFSETQ. The CDR3 runs to 13 residues. The V end was cut by 0 bases, the J end by 6 bases, with 7 bases between. The library put unique molecular identifiers onto individual cDNA molecules. Methods used by the authors: Counts of TCRs in each sample centred on a median of about 99,000 and extended from around 25,000 to 690,000. Using its own MiXCR run on the RACE reads, TCRdb lists one record per CDR3 protein. The V and J calls and clone size are TCRdb's, not the authors'. Of some 340,000 distinct CDR3 sequences listed, under 9% are singletons. This clonotype was found a few times. Its target is unknown. General observations from the study: TCRs at high frequency, those above 1 in 1000, did not change with DPC sensitization.

Documented time point: patch test 1, 2 weeks after DPC sensitization. This sample's treatment: therapeutic diphenylcyclopropenone sensitization with weekly scalp DPC. The chain recombines TRBV5-1 with TRBJ2-1; no definite D call. Here the sequenced sample was whole blood, taken in connection with sensitization to the hapten diphenylcyclopropenone (DPC). This sequence originates from a woman aged 18-29 years with alopecia areata. Some clones in this sample may be carry-over from other donors' samples. The chain's CDR3 is CASSLGLPNEQFF. Written as DNA, the CDR3 is TGCGCCAGCAGCTTGGGTCTTCCCAATGAGCAGTTCTTC.